Following are 3 T cell receptor beta chains from one sample sequenced in a study of vaccination effects on CD4 cells after COVID-19 (dated by TCRdb to the early 2020s). Antigen specificity for these receptors is unknown. In the ViraFEST assay, PBMC were stimulated with viral peptide pools, and antigen-specific CD4+ T cell clonotypes were then identified by expansion using TCR sequencing. After more than nine days of culture, CD4+ T cells were isolated with the EasySep CD4+ T cell isolation kit. Participants received two doses of either the BNT162b2 or the mRNA-1273 mRNA SARS-CoV-2 vaccine. Libraries were constructed by the immunoSEQ multiplex PCR assay. In its TCRdb copy, this immuneACCESS table keeps in-frame sequences only and misses some clones. Where compared with another copy, unresolved V genes explain less than half of these, and the others have no known cause. Across this sample there are tens of thousands of clones, with 72% seen only once. The top ten constitute less than 15% of the sample.

The sample was CD4+ T cells from PBMCs cultured with HCoV-229E spike peptides, taken after COVID-19 vaccination. Sample cell subset or site, as interpreted from the label and publication: HCoV-229E spike overlapping peptide pool stimulation. The receptors here all came from a human donor who received a COVID-19 vaccine.

The rearrangement uses TRBV7-9 and TRBJ2-3; D is unresolved. The CDR3 sequence is 11 residues long. CDR1 and CDR2 from the germline V gene are SEHNR and FQNEAQ (reference sequence). The V end was cut by 5 bases, the J end by 6 bases, with 6 bases between. The CDR3 bases are TGTGCCAGCAGCCCCGCGGATACGCAGTATTTT. This gives the protein CASSPADTQYF.

The chain is built from TRBV25-1 and TRBJ2-3, with 8 positions matching TRBD1. V lost 4 bases, J lost 4 bases, and 7 bases stayed unmatched. The CDR3 spans 15 residues. Germline V gives CDR1 MGHDK, CDR2 SYGVNS. The CDR3 here is CASSGRTGLADTQYF. The CDR3 DNA is TGTGCCAGCAGTGGCAGGACAGGGTTGGCAGATACGCAGTATTTT.

This clone has a handful of counts. The J gene is TRBJ2-1, the V gene TRBV5-1; D unresolved. CDR1 is SGHRS, CDR2 YFSETQ, per germline. V was shortened by 4 bases and J by 4 bases, with 15 bases between the two germline ends. This CDR3 contains 15 residues. CDR3 protein: CASSRPTERYNEQFF. The CDR3 nucleotides read TGCGCCAGCAGCCGGCCTACCGAGAGATACAATGAGCAGTTCTTC.